The entry below describes one TCR beta chain. TCRdb's copy holds only in-frame clones and misses some; the assay was immunoSEQ multiplex PCR. This table has about 170,000 clones, around nine tenths appearing once. The data are from a study of cytomegalovirus exposure and HLA in healthy donors. Per the germline V gene, CDR1 is MNHEY and CDR2 is SMNVEV (reference sequence). The CDR3 has 16 residues. V lost 4 bases and J lost 2; bases outside the gene matches: 9. V and J are TRBV27 and TRBJ1-2; TRBD1 matches 8 bases. The clonotype comes from a man aged 18 to 30 in good health and CMV-seropositive. The sequenced sample consisted of PBMCs. The DNA of the CDR3 is TGTGCCAGCAGTTCCCGGGACAGGATAAAAAACTATGGCTACACCTTC. It specifies CASSSRDRIKNYGYTF.